The present TCR beta chain was sequenced within a study of T cell responses to AZD1222 COVID-19 vaccine. Regarding the study as a whole: Donors in the cohort were predominantly white British and more often female, and clonal diversity was possibly underestimated. Spike-specific TCR breadth rose after two AZD1222 doses, and depth rose as well.

V was cut by 2 bases and J by 4 bases, with 7 bases left in between. CDR3 size: 13 residues. The germline V gene has CDR1 KGHSH and CDR2 LQKENI. The repertoire was sequenced with immunoSEQ multiplex PCR; TCRdb's copy has only in-frame clones and lacks some. The top ten hold around a sixth of the sample, which has around 120,000 clones, approximately 88% seen once. Notes on this clone: Its target is unknown.

The sequencing here drew on peripheral blood, taken on day 0 of MenACWY control vaccination. The sequence was obtained from an adult in good health. The chain carries TRBV18 and TRBJ2-3; no firm D call. DNA of the CDR3: TGTGCCAGCTCACCAATGGGCGCAGATACGCAGTATTTT. This sequence encodes CASSPMGADTQYF.